Below, 20 T cell receptor beta chains from the same sample are listed, as sequenced in a study of shared clonotypes between healthy human individuals (dated by TCRdb to the early 2020s). The library was built by means of the immunoSEQ multiplex PCR assay. TCRdb stores this immuneACCESS table with in-frame sequences only. Part of the clones is absent; in the studies checked, under half of the shortfall reflects unresolved V genes, and no reason is known for the rest. This sample is represented by about a million clones; approximately 80% of them were singletons. The ten largest make up 0.89% of the sample. Sequencing was performed on memory CD4+ T cells from PBMCs. What the cell subset or site label conveys for this sample: CD45RA-negative fraction. Receptor source: a young man in good health. Some clones in this sample may be carry-over from other donors' samples.

As DNA, the CDR3 is TGTGCCAGCAGCTTAGGTATCCAGAGTGAGACCCAGTACTTC. It translates to CASSLGIQSETQYF. V and J are TRBV7-2 and TRBJ2-5; D uncertain. Trimming left V 1 base short and J 5 bases short, with 11 bases between. The CDR3 length is 14 residues. The V gene's germline CDR1 is SGHTA and CDR2 FQGNSA.

The chain has TRBV27 and TRBJ2-5; D may be TRBD2 (5 bases). This CDR3 comprises 13 residues. Trimming left V 5 bases short and J 2 bases short, with 9 bases between. Germline values: CDR1 MNHEY, CDR2 SMNVEV (reference sequence). CDR3 sequence reads: CASSPGFQETQYF. In nucleotides, the CDR3 is TGTGCCAGCAGTCCGGGGTTTCAAGAGACCCAGTACTTC.

This chain joins TRBV19 and TRBJ2-2; 10 bases are a match to TRBD2. Germline lookup yields CDR1 LNHDA and CDR2 SQIVND (reference sequence). The length of the CDR3 is 17 residues. Germline trimming cut 3 bases from V and 3 bases from J; bases unmatched to any gene: 7. CDR3: CASSILSSGRDTGELFF. The CDR3 DNA is TGTGCCAGTAGTATCCTTTCTAGCGGGAGAGACACCGGGGAGCTGTTTTTT.

To note about this clone: With a much larger clone just one base away, this may be a read error. V gene TRBV11-1 combines with J gene TRBJ2-7, with 10 bases aligning to TRBD1. This CDR3 spans 13 amino acids. Trimming cost V 5 bases and J 3 bases; bases outside gene matches: 1. From germline, CDR1 is SGHAT and CDR2 FQDESV (reference sequence). The CDR3 nucleotides are TGTGCCAGCAGCCGGACAGGGGGCTACGAGCAGTACTTC. Its translation is CASSRTGGYEQYF.

About this clone itself: One base away lies a much larger clone, so this may be a sequencing read error. The sample has other DNA sequences that encode this CDR3 too. The V and J genes are TRBV7-2 and TRBJ2-5, with 8 bases that match TRBD1. Germline V CDR1 and CDR2: SGHTA, FQGNSA. The V segment lost 2 bases and the J segment 5 bases; nucleotides outside the gene matches: 1. The CDR3 contains 13 residues. CDR3 sequence: CASSLNRGETQYF. The CDR3 nucleotides are TGTGCCAGCAGCTTAAACAGGGGGGAGACCCAGTACTTC. Combining the CDR3 with reference TRBV7-2 and TRBJ2-5 gives the whole variable domain GAGVSQSPSNKVTEKGKDVELRCDPISGHTALYWYRQSLGQGLEFLIYFQGNSAPDKSGLPSDRFSAERTGGSVSTLTIQRTQQEDSAVYLCASSLNRGETQYFGPGTRLLVL.

This chain links TRBV2 with TRBJ1-3; 7 bases line up with TRBD1. Germline trimming cut 6 bases from V and 4 bases from J; bases unmatched to any gene: 9. CDR3 length equals 15 residues. The germline CDR1 and CDR2 sequences are SNHLY and FYNNEI. The DNA of the CDR3 is TGTGCCAGCAGACCCCAGACAGGGTTCGGAAACACCATATATTTT. Protein: CASRPQTGFGNTIYF.

The CDR3 nucleotides are TGCGCCAGCAGCTCGTCTAGCGGAGCCTACGAGCAGTACTTC. It yields the protein CASSSSSGAYEQYF. The V and J genes are TRBV4-1 and TRBJ2-7, with TRBD2 matching 7 bases. This CDR3 is 14 amino acids long. Germline-derived CDR1 and CDR2 are MGHRA and YSYEKL. V was clipped by 5 bases and J by 2 bases; unmatched bases: 6.

Regarding this clone: This CDR3 is also generated by other DNA sequences in the sample. The chain couples TRBV7-2 to TRBJ2-5, with D possibly matching TRBD1 (7 bases). V was trimmed by 5 bases and J by 5 bases, leaving 15 bases between them. The germline V gene encodes CDR1 SGHTA and CDR2 FQGNSA. This CDR3 region has 14 residues. CDR3 protein: CASSPGGGGETQYF. CDR3 DNA: TGTGCCAGCAGCCCCGGAGGGGGCGGTGAGACCCAGTACTTC. Using reference TRBV7-2 and TRBJ2-5 for the parts outside the CDR3, the full variable domain is GAGVSQSPSNKVTEKGKDVELRCDPISGHTALYWYRQSLGQGLEFLIYFQGNSAPDKSGLPSDRFSAERTGGSVSTLTIQRTQQEDSAVYLCASSPGGGGETQYFGPGTRLLVL.

A remark on this clone: The junction does not match germline at one end; this may be a read error. The sample has other DNA sequences that encode this CDR3 too. The CDR3 here is CSVPTGSNYGYTF. For the CDR3, the DNA is TGCAGCGTTCCCACAGGATCTAACTACGGCTACACCTTC. The chain joins TRBV29-1 to TRBJ1-2; D perhaps matches TRBD1 (5 bases). Looked up from germline, CDR1 is SQVTM and CDR2 is ANQGSEA. The CDR3 contains 13 residues.

Regarding this clone: This specimen includes other DNA sequences encoding the same CDR3. The chain carries TRBV5-1 and TRBJ2-3; TRBD2 might be the D (6 bases). CDR3 length: 14 residues. Trimming took off 0 bases at V and 4 bases at J, with 9 bases between the two ends. Germline-derived CDR1 and CDR2 are SGHRS and YFSETQ. The CDR3 is CASSLGLGADTQYF. CDR3 sequence (DNA): TGCGCCAGCAGCTTGGGACTAGGGGCAGATACGCAGTATTTT.

The DNA of the CDR3 is TGTGCCAGCAGTGGGGGACAGGGCCTCACAAACACTGAAGCTTTCTTT. Translated, it gives CASSGGQGLTNTEAFF. The rearrangement links TRBV2 to TRBJ1-1; 9 nucleotides line up with TRBD1. CDR3 length: 16 amino acids. The trim removed 4 bases at V and 2 bases at J, leaving 8 bases unmatched. The germline V gene encodes CDR1 SNHLY and CDR2 FYNNEI.

Only one count was recorded for this clone. The chain uses TRBV11-2 and TRBJ2-1; D possibly corresponds to TRBD2 (6 bases). CDR3 length equals 16 residues. Trimming pared 4 bases from V and 6 bases from J, leaving 19 bases between. CDR1 SGHAT and CDR2 FQNNGV come from the germline V gene. CDR3 nucleotides: TGTGCCAGCAGCTCCTTCCGGGACTGGGTCGGCAATGAGCAGTTCTTC. Amino acid sequence: CASSSFRDWVGNEQFF.

Concerning this clone: Additional DNA sequences in this sample encode the identical CDR3. The chain couples TRBV5-1 to TRBJ1-1; D is undetermined. V lost 0 bases and J lost 1, with 7 bases in between. The CDR3 has 14 residues. The V gene's germline CDR1 is SGHRS and CDR2 YFSETQ. The CDR3, as DNA: TGCGCCAGCAGCTTGGCCGGGGAGAACACTGAAGCTTTCTTT. Protein: CASSLAGENTEAFF.

The chain recombines TRBV6-1 with TRBJ1-5, with D unclear. Germline V lookup: CDR1 MNHNS, CDR2 SASEGT. Trimming removed 4 bases from V and 7 bases from J, with 11 bases in between. This CDR3 has 13 residues. The CDR3 loop reads CASSVGPLQPQHF. CDR3 bases: TGTGCCAGCAGTGTAGGGCCCCTCCAGCCCCAGCATTTT.

This clone was counted ten times or more. The CDR3 DNA is TGTGCCAGCAGTCCCCGGGGACTAGCGGGAGGCGAGACCCAGTACTTC. It is translated as CASSPRGLAGGETQYF. The rearrangement joins TRBV28 to TRBJ2-5, with 15 positions matching TRBD2. This CDR3 has 16 residues. With V trimmed by 5 bases and J by 5 bases, 6 bases remained unmatched. Germline V lookup: CDR1 MDHEN, CDR2 SYDVKM.

The chain couples TRBV25-1 to TRBJ2-2; 9 bases map to TRBD1. The V gene's germline CDR1 is MGHDK and CDR2 SYGVNS. The CDR3 has 14 residues. With V trimmed by 4 bases and J by 7 bases, 4 bases remained unmatched. The CDR3 bases are TGTGCCAGCAGTGCCCGGACAGGGGTCGGGGAGCTGTTTTTT. Residues: CASSARTGVGELFF.

The genes are TRBV12-5 and TRBJ2-2, with a tentative D call TRBD1 (6 bases). The CDR3 has 16 amino acids. From germline, CDR1 is LGHNT and CDR2 FRNRAP. V lost 3 bases, J lost 0 bases, and 11 bases lay in between. The CDR3 coding sequence is TGTGCTAGTGGTTTACACAGGACAGCGAACACCGGGGAGCTGTTTTTT. Protein product: CASGLHRTANTGELFF.

The gene calls are TRBV7-9 and TRBJ2-2; D may be TRBD1 (5 bases). The CDR3 is 16 residues long. Trimming pared 5 bases from V and 5 bases from J, leaving 18 bases between. The germline CDR1 and CDR2 sequences are SEHNR and FQNEAQ (reference sequence). The DNA of the CDR3 is TGTGCCAGCAGCCGATCCACGGCAGGGTTAACCGGGGAGCTGTTTTTT. Amino acid sequence: CASSRSTAGLTGELFF.

This chain uses TRBV2 with TRBJ2-1; the D gene is possibly TRBD2 (5 bases). Trimming left V 4 bases short and J 5 bases short, with 15 bases between. There are 15 residues in the CDR3. Germline lookup yields CDR1 SNHLY and CDR2 FYNNEI. The CDR3, as DNA: TGTGCCAGCAGTGTGGATTTACCCGGGAACAATGAGCAGTTCTTC. Amino acid sequence: CASSVDLPGNNEQFF.

J is TRBJ1-4 and V is TRBV18; no clear D. Trimming took 7 bases from V and 7 from J, leaving 13 bases between them. The CDR3 totals 13 residues. Germline V gene sequence: CDR1 KGHSH, CDR2 LQKENI. CDR3: CASCADTLEKLFF. CDR3 bases: TGTGCCAGCTGCGCCGACACTCTTGAAAAACTGTTTTTT.